The sequence of this T cell receptor (beta chain) was determined in a study of shared clonotypes between healthy human individuals. The CDR3 totals 14 residues. Germline CDR1 is MNHEY and CDR2 is SVGAGI. V trimming: 6 bases; J trimming: 2 bases; junction bases outside the gene matches: 2. The method was immunoSEQ multiplex PCR; TCRdb's version includes in-frame clones alone and lacks a portion of them. The sample holds around 1.1 million clones, approximately 77% seen once. This clone appeared a single time. The chain joins TRBV6-5 to TRBJ2-3, with 10 positions matching TRBD2. The receptor was derived from a man between 18 and 29 years old in good health. Some clones in this sample may be carry-over from other donors' samples. Sequenced sample: memory CD4+ T cells from PBMCs. Subset: CD45RA-negative fraction. CDR3 amino acids: CASRLAGDTDTQYF. The CDR3, as DNA: TGTGCCAGCAGGCTAGCGGGGGACACAGATACGCAGTATTTT.